These 24 T cell receptor beta chains were all obtained from the same sample, sequenced in a study of CD8 T cells in Susac syndrome (dated by TCRdb to about 2019). Receptor amplification or capture employed the immunoSEQ multiplex PCR assay. RNA was extracted using the RNeasy kit, and about 0.45 to 1 microgram was reverse transcribed with random hexamers. TCRdb cleaned the public reads at Q25 with fastp, built clones with MiXCR and kept in-frame beta chains. Entries are consolidated by CDR3 protein sequence, retaining the most common genes and DNA. The sample table shows about 400,000 distinct CDR3 sequences, and 85% to 90% are seen once. 0.09% to 0.15% of the sample is held by the ten biggest clonotypes. The sample comprised CD8+ T cells from PBMCs. These receptors were collected from a human donor with multiple sclerosis.

The chain uses TRBV12-3 or TRBV12-4 and TRBJ1-2; tentatively, D is TRBD1 (5 bases). This CDR3 is built from 17 residues. Trimming left V 6 bases short and J 4 bases short, with 24 bases between. For the CDR3, the DNA is TGTGCCAGCAGCCCGGACCGATCGGGGCAGGCTACCTATGGCTACACCTTC. Its translation: CASSPDRSGQATYGYTF.

The rearrangement links TRBV4-1 to TRBJ2-3; D is undetermined. V was cut by 7 bases and J by 2 bases, with 19 bases left in between. Germline lookup yields CDR1 MGHRA and CDR2 YSYEKL. The CDR3 spans 16 residues. The CDR3 DNA is TGCGCCAGCACCGCCGTGATAAATCTTCTCACAGATACGCAGTATTTT. Amino acid sequence: CASTAVINLLTDTQYF.

The V call is TRBV6-1, the J call TRBJ2-1; 7 bases are shared with TRBD2. CDR1 and CDR2 from the germline V gene are MNHNS and SASEGT. The CDR3 runs 15 residues. V lost 8 bases, J lost 8 bases, and 15 bases stayed unmatched. CDR3 DNA: TGTGCCAGCGTGGGAGGGCCTTATTTGAACGATGAGCAGTTCTTC. This codes for CASVGGPYLNDEQFF.

This clonotype was detected only a few times. This sequence joins TRBV6-5 and TRBJ2-2; perhaps D is TRBD1 or TRBD2 (6 bases each). The CDR3 contains 15 residues. The ends were cut back, 0 bases at V and 8 bases at J, with 13 bases in the middle. CDR1 is MNHEY and CDR2 is SVGAGI in the germline V gene. DNA for the CDR3: TGTGCCAGCAGTTACTCGGTCGGGGGCGCAGGGGAGCTGTTTTTT. The encoded protein is CASSYSVGGAGELFF.

The chain carries TRBV4-1 and TRBJ1-5; a possible D gene is TRBD1 (5 bases). Germline CDR1 reads MGHRA; CDR2 reads YSYEKL. V was shortened by 2 bases and J by 6 bases, with 14 bases between the two germline ends. This CDR3 contains 15 residues. CDR3 DNA: TGCGCCAGCAGCCAATTAAGGGAGGGGAGTCAGCCCCAGCATTTT. Its protein is CASSQLREGSQPQHF.

A few counts support this clonotype. The CDR3 sequence is CASSQDFLAGGVNEQFF. The CDR3 DNA follows: TGCGCCAGCAGCCAAGATTTTCTAGCGGGAGGGGTCAATGAGCAGTTCTTC. This sequence joins TRBV4-1 and TRBJ2-1; TRBD2 matches at 12 bases. There are 17 residues in the CDR3. Germline CDR1 is MGHRA and CDR2 is YSYEKL. The trim removed 0 bases at V and 6 bases at J, leaving 6 bases unmatched.

The rearrangement uses TRBV7-9 and TRBJ1-2, with a tentative D call TRBD1 (5 bases). The CDR3 has 15 residues. Trimming took off 5 bases at V and 6 bases at J, with 19 bases between the two ends. Germline assignment: CDR1 SEHNR and CDR2 FQNEAQ (reference sequence). The CDR3 DNA reads TGTGCCAGCAGCGCTCCCGGGGCCGCAGTCAATGGCTACACCTTC. Protein sequence: CASSAPGAAVNGYTF.

This clonotype appeared a single time. The V call is TRBV29-1, the J call TRBJ1-1, with D possibly matching TRBD1 (5 bases). V was cut by 6 bases and J by 3 bases, with 8 bases left in between. Germline CDR1 and CDR2: SQVTM and ANQGSEA. There are 11 residues in the CDR3. The CDR3 reads CSVLRDTEAFF. The DNA of the CDR3 is TGCAGCGTCCTCAGGGACACTGAAGCTTTCTTT.

The V call is TRBV9, the J call TRBJ2-7; TRBD2 matches 13 bases. Germline trimming cut 4 bases from V and 3 bases from J; bases unmatched to any gene: 7. Germline assignment: CDR1 SGDLS and CDR2 YYNGEE. CDR3 size: 16 residues. CDR3 protein: CASSRTGLAGRYEQYF. DNA for the CDR3: TGTGCCAGCAGCCGTACGGGACTAGCGGGACGCTACGAGCAGTACTTC.

The chain recombines TRBV27 with TRBJ1-2; 9 bases map to TRBD1. The germline gives CDR1 MNHEY, CDR2 SMNVEV (reference sequence). The CDR3 length is 20 residues. Unmatched junction bases numbered 26, after V lost 7 bases and J lost 5 bases. The DNA for the CDR3 is TGTGCCAGCACCTCCGGGACAGGGAAAATCTCGCGACGCCGGGAATATGGCTACACCTTC. Amino acids: CASTSGTGKISRRREYGYTF.

The rearrangement links TRBV2 to TRBJ1-2; possibly TRBD1 for D (5 bases). V was cut by 4 bases and J by 2 bases, with 11 bases left in between. In germline, CDR1 is SNHLY, CDR2 FYNNEI. This CDR3 has 14 amino acids. CDR3 bases: TGTGCCAGCAGTGGAGAGGGGCGCAACTATGGCTACACCTTC. Protein product: CASSGEGRNYGYTF.

The CDR3 region has the DNA TGCAGCGTCCCCGGGACACCTCCCTGGGATGGCTACACCTTC. Translating gives CSVPGTPPWDGYTF. The chain couples TRBV29-1 to TRBJ1-2; TRBD1 is a possible D gene (6 bases). Germline CDR1 is SQVTM and CDR2 is ANQGSEA. V shed 6 bases and J shed 6 bases, with 20 bases lying between them. The CDR3 runs to 14 residues.

The chain joins TRBV4-2 to TRBJ1-5; D uncertain. The CDR3 contains 15 residues. Germline loops: CDR1 LGHNA, CDR2 YNFKEQ. Trimming stripped 4 bases from V and 3 bases from J, with 13 bases between. CDR3 bases: TGTGCCAGCAGCCGGACGGGCCCCTCCAATCAGCCCCAGCATTTT. This translates into CASSRTGPSNQPQHF.

As to this clonotype: One end of the junction varies from germline; a read error may be responsible. The rearrangement joins TRBV19 to TRBJ1-2, with TRBD1 matching 9 bases. CDR3 size: 14 residues. Germline CDR1 is LNHDA and CDR2 is SQIVND (reference sequence). This chain's CDR3 is CASTPLGTGYGYTF. The CDR3 DNA sequence: TGTGCAAGTACCCCCCTCGGGACAGGGTATGGCTACACCTTC.

The chain combines TRBV11-2 with TRBJ1-6; D unclear. The CDR3 spans 17 residues. Trimming cost V 0 bases and J 7 bases, with 16 bases left between them. Per the germline V gene, CDR1 is SGHAT and CDR2 is FQNNGV. Here the CDR3 reads CASSLDQWGGLNSPLHF. As DNA, the CDR3 is TGTGCCAGCAGCTTAGATCAATGGGGAGGCCTAAATTCACCCCTCCACTTT.

This clonotype has just one count. The rearrangement joins TRBV2 to TRBJ1-2; perhaps TRBD1 as D (5 bases). This CDR3 region has 10 residues. V dropped 7 bases and J dropped 8 bases, with 8 bases sitting between them. CDR1 is SNHLY and CDR2 is FYNNEI in the germline V gene. CDR3 amino acids: CASTGDGYTF. The CDR3 region has the DNA TGTGCCAGCACCGGGGACGGCTACACCTTC. Using reference TRBV2 and TRBJ1-2 for the parts outside the CDR3, the full variable domain is EPEVTQTPSHQVTQMGQEVILRCVPISNHLYFYWYRQILGQKVEFLVSFYNNEISEKSEIFDDQFSVERPDGSNFTLKIRSTKLEDSAMYFCASTGDGYTFGSGTRLTVV.

This clonotype was observed a few times. The rearrangement uses TRBV25-1 and TRBJ2-7; possible D gene TRBD2, 5 bases. This CDR3 comprises 14 residues. The germline gives CDR1 MGHDK, CDR2 SYGVNS. Deletions cut 10 bases from V and 3 bases from J, with 19 bases between. The CDR3 reads CATTPPNRDYEQYF. As DNA, the CDR3 is TGTGCCACCACCCCCCCCAACCGGGACTACGAGCAGTACTTC.

The CDR3 loop reads CASSATDEQFF. The CDR3 DNA is TGTGCCAGTAGTGCTACGGATGAGCAGTTCTTC. The chain recombines TRBV19 with TRBJ2-1, with D hard to call. V gave up 5 bases and J gave up 8 bases, with 7 bases separating them. Germline-derived CDR1 and CDR2 are LNHDA and SQIVND (reference sequence). The CDR3 consists of 11 residues.

The V and J genes are TRBV10-3 and TRBJ1-5; D perhaps matches TRBD1 (6 bases). CDR3 length equals 11 residues. V was clipped by 10 bases and J by 11 bases, with 15 bases between them. Germline CDR1 is ENHRY and CDR2 is SYGVKD. The CDR3 bases are TGTGCCAGCCGGGACACCGAGGCCCAGCATTTT. This codes for CASRDTEAQHF.

This chain joins TRBV7-9 and TRBJ2-1; maybe TRBD1 (5 bases). Trimming removed 4 bases from V and 0 bases from J, with 7 bases in between. CDR1 and CDR2 (germline): SEHNR, FQNEAQ (reference sequence). This CDR3 region has 14 residues. The DNA of the CDR3 is TGTGCCAGCAGCTCAGGGCTCTCCTACAATGAGCAGTTCTTC. Amino acid sequence: CASSSGLSYNEQFF.

This clonotype was seen a handful of times. The chain recombines TRBV4-1 with TRBJ2-1; possibly TRBD1 or TRBD2 for D (6 bases each). V lost 0 bases, J lost 9 bases, and 9 bases lay in between. The CDR3 has 13 amino acids. Germline CDR1 MGHRA, CDR2 YSYEKL. CDR3 sequence reads: CASSQDGGGEQFF. Written as DNA, the CDR3 is TGCGCCAGCAGCCAAGATGGAGGGGGTGAGCAGTTCTTC.

The chain carries TRBV6-1 and TRBJ1-5; tentatively, D is TRBD1 (5 bases). V lost 5 bases, J lost 3 bases, and 17 bases lay in between. This CDR3 spans 16 amino acids. Germline values: CDR1 MNHNS, CDR2 SASEGT. For the CDR3, the DNA is TGTGCCAGCAGTCCCCTGGGGGGTGAAAACAATCAGCCCCAGCATTTT. It yields the protein CASSPLGGENNQPQHF.

This chain uses TRBV7-9 with TRBJ2-7, with 14 bases lining up with TRBD2. The ends lost 4 bases at V and 3 bases at J; junction bases unmatched: 14. There are 19 residues in the CDR3. CDR1 is SEHNR and CDR2 is FQNEAQ in the germline V gene (reference sequence). In DNA form, the CDR3 reads TGTGCCAGCAGCTCTAACGCCGGGACTAGCGGGAGTGTTTACTACGAGCAGTACTTC. Amino acids: CASSSNAGTSGSVYYEQYF.

The rearrangement joins TRBV4-1 to TRBJ2-1, with a possible D match to TRBD2 (5 bases). Germline assignment: CDR1 MGHRA and CDR2 YSYEKL. The length of the CDR3 is 15 residues. Trimming left V 1 base short and J 5 bases short, with 12 bases between. For the CDR3, the DNA is TGCGCCAGCAGCCAAGTAGAACTAGGAGACAATGAGCAGTTCTTC. This codes for CASSQVELGDNEQFF.